This T cell receptor beta chain was sequenced for a study of vaccination effects on CD4 cells after COVID-19 (dated by TCRdb to 2022 to 2024). With respect to the entire study: Two doses of either the BNT162b2 or the mRNA-1273 mRNA SARS-CoV-2 vaccine were administered to participants. Cultures from other donors in the study were sequenced using the Oncomine TCR Beta short-read assay on an Illumina iSeq 100. Altogether, 10 COVID-19 convalescent patients and several SARS-CoV-2-naive healthy vaccine recipients made up the full study. SARS-CoV-2 spike-specific CD4+ TCR repertoires from before and after mRNA vaccination were compared in COVID-19 convalescent patients and in infection-naive vaccine recipients. The investigation overall reported the following: Both infection-induced and vaccine-induced clones contracted markedly at late post-vaccination timepoints, which is consistent with waning T cell responses. In healthy vaccine recipients, vaccine-induced clones were almost all SARS-CoV-2 mono-reactive, with only 1 of 255 being cross-reactive with common cold coronaviruses. The study was limited by a small number of convalescent patients, and early post-infection timepoints were lacking.

The library relied on the immunoSEQ multiplex PCR assay. TCR beta CDR3 sequencing was performed on DNA from the cultured, isolated CD4+ T cells. Processing in the source paper ran as follows. Non-productive TCR sequences were discarded, and reads were trimmed to the CDR3 region, with only CDR3s of 7 or more amino acids retained. Antigen-specific clonotypes were identified with the MANAFEST web app by comparing expansion in peptide wells against reference cultures. Positive clones required FDR<0.05 expansion versus reference and all other wells, odds ratio above 5, and frequency above 0.1% in two replicate wells. Cross-reactive clonotypes were defined as significantly expanded in SARS-CoV-2 spike wells and in at least one common cold coronavirus spike condition. CDR3 similarity was assessed by Levenshtein distance with the stringdist R package, and unrooted trees were built with ape in R 3.6.1. TCRdb obtained this table from immuneACCESS and retained in-frame rearrangements with V and J assigned. These tables miss some clones; where compared with another copy, unresolved V genes account for less than half of the shortfall, and the remainder is unexplained. That table supplies the V and J calls and clone size; D and trimming were determined from the DNA. This sample has roughly 52,000 clones in its table, and roughly 70% of those were observed once. 15% to 20% of the sample lies in the top ten.

V is trimmed back by 3 bases and J by 7 bases, and the junction contains 8 bases that no gene match accounts for. Including the terminal cysteine and phenylalanine, the CDR3 comprises 16 residues. Only the CDR3 DNA is retained, 48 bases long and in frame from the first base. CDR1 and CDR2 (SGHDN, FVKESK) derive from the germline V gene. In the ViraFEST assay, PBMC were stimulated with viral peptide pools, and TCR sequencing was then used to find antigen-specific CD4+ T cell clonotypes based on their expansion. After less than eleven days of culture, CD4+ T cells were isolated with the EasySep CD4+ T cell isolation kit. Healthy vaccine recipients had no prior SARS-CoV-2 infection, confirmed by negative nucleocapsid antibodies before and after vaccination. Some 2 million PBMC per well were cultured with around 10 ug/ml peptides in IMDM containing roughly 5% human AB serum, approximately 9.9 IU/ml IL-2 and gentamicin. Half of the culture medium was replaced with fresh IL-2-containing medium on days 3 and 7. Unless otherwise noted, each peptide stimulation condition was cultured in triplicate wells. PBMC were separated from whole blood using Ficoll-Paque Plus gradient centrifugation and were then either cryopreserved at -140C or used fresh. Overlapping peptide pools spanned the spike proteins of SARS-CoV-2 and the common cold coronaviruses HCoV-NL63, HCoV-OC43 and HCoV-229E. The QIAamp micro DNA kit was used to extract genomic DNA from the cultured CD4+ T cells.

On this clone itself: The specificity of this receptor is unknown. The sample holds no much larger clone one base away, and base qualities are not on file.

The sequences come from CD4+ T cells from PBMCs cultured with SARS-CoV-2 spike peptides, collected before COVID-19 vaccination. The meaning of the sample's cell subset or site label: SARS-CoV-2 spike overlapping peptide pool stimulation. The TCR comes from a human donor who received a COVID-19 vaccine. The rearranged chain carries TRBV14 and TRBJ1-4; 10 junctional bases match TRBD1. The DNA sequence is TGTGCCAGCAGCCACTGGACCGGGACAGGGGTTGAAAAACTGTTTTTT. Its coded protein is CASSHWTGTGVEKLFF.